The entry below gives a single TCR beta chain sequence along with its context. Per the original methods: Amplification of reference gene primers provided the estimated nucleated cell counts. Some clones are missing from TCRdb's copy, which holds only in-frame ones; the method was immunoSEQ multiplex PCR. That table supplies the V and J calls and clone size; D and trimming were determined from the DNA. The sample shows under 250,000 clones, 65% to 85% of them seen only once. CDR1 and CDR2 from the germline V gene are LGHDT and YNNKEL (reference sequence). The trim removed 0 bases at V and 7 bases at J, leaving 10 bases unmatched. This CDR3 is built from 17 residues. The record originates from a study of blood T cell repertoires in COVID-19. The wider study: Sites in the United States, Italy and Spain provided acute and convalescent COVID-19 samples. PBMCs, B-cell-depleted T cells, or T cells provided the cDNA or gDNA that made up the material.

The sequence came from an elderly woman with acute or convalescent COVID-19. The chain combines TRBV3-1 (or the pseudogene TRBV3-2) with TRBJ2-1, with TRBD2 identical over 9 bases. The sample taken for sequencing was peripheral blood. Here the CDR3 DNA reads TGTGCCAGCAGCCAAGATGTAAGCGGGAGGCCTCAGAATGAGCAGTTCTTC. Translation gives CASSQDVSGRPQNEQFF.